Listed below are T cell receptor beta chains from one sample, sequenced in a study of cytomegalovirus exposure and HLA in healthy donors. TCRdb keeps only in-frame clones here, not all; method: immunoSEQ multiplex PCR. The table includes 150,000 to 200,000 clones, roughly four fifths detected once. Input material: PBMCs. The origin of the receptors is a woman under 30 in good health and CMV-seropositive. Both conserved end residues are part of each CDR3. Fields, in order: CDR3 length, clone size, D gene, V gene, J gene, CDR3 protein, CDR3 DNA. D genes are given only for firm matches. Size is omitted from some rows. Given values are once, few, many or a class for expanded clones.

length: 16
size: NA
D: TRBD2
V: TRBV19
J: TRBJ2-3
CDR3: CASKESGGLGGDTQYF
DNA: TGTGCCAGTAAGGAGAGCGGGGGCCTCGGGGGAGATACGCAGTATTTT

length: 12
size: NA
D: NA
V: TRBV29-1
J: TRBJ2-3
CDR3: CSVGGGTDTQYF
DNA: TGCAGCGTTGGGGGGGGCACAGATACGCAGTATTTT

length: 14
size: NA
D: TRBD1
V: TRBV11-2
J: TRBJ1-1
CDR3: CASSWGQMNTEAFF
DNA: TGTGCCAGCAGCTGGGGACAGATGAACACTGAAGCTTTCTTT

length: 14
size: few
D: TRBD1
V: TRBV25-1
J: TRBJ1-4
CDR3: CASSARGLEGKLFF
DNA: TGTGCCAGCAGTGCAAGGGGGCTCGAAGGAAAACTGTTTTTT

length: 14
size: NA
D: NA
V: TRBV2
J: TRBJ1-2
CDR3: CASSRGNGNYGYTF
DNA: TGTGCCAGCAGTAGGGGTAACGGTAACTATGGCTACACCTTC

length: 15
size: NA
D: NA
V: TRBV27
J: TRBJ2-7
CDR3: CASSLIGSPQRAQYF
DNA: TGTGCCAGCAGTCTCATCGGTAGTCCGCAGAGGGCGCAGTACTTC

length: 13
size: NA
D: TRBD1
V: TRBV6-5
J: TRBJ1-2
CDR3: CASRTGGNYGYTF
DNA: TGTGCCAGCCGAACAGGGGGAAACTATGGCTACACCTTC

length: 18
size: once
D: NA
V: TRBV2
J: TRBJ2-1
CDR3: CASSEALLRVHSYNEQFF
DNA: TGTGCCAGCAGTGAAGCGCTCCTCAGGGTCCATTCCTACAATGAGCAGTTCTTC

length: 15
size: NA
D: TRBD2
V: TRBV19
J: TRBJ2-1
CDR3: CASSTIAGGDNEQFF
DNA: TGTGCCAGTAGTACCATAGCGGGGGGGGACAATGAGCAGTTCTTC

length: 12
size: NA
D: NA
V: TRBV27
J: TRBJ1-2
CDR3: CASRLGSGGYTF
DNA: TGTGCCAGCAGGTTAGGATCGGGGGGCTACACCTTC

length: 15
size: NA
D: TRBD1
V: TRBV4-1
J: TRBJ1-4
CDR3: CASSQPGTGYEKLFF
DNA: TGCGCCAGCAGCCAACCCGGGACAGGGTATGAAAAACTGTTTTTT

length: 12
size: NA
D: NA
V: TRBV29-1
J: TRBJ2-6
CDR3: CSVYSGANVLTF
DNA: TGCAGCGTCTACTCTGGGGCCAACGTCCTGACTTTC

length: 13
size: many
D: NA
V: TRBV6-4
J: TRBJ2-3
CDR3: CASSEGDTDTQYF
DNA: TGTGCCAGCAGTGAAGGGGATACAGATACGCAGTATTTT

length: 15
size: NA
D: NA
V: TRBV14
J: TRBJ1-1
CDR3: CASSPVLPRNTEAFF
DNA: TGTGCCAGCAGCCCGGTACTACCCCGGAACACTGAAGCTTTCTTT

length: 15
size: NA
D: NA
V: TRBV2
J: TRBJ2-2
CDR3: CASSEFLGGGRELFF
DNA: TGTGCCAGCAGTGAATTTTTAGGAGGGGGCAGGGAGCTGTTTTTT

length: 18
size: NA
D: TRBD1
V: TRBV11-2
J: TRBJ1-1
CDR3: CASRGGLGQGKGYTEAFF
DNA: TGTGCCAGCCGAGGGGGCTTGGGACAGGGGAAGGGTTACACTGAAGCTTTCTTT

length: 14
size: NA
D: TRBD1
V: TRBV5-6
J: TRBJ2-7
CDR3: CASSPDRGRYEQYF
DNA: TGTGCCAGCAGCCCGGACAGGGGGCGCTACGAGCAGTACTTC

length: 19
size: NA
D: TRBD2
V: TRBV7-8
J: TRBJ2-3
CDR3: CASSGQRAGGRSSTDTQYF
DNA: TGTGCCAGCAGTGGCCAGCGGGCGGGGGGACGCTCTAGCACAGATACGCAGTATTTT

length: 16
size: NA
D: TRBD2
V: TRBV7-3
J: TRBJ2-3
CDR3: CASSPTGTSIADTQYF
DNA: TGTGCCAGCAGTCCCACCGGGACTAGTATTGCAGATACGCAGTATTTT

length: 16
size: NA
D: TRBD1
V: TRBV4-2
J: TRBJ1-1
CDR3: CASSPVGDRVRTEAFF
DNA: TGTGCCAGCAGCCCTGTGGGGGACAGGGTACGCACTGAAGCTTTCTTT

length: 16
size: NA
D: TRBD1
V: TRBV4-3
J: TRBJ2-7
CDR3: CASSPSGGSSSYEQYF
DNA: TGCGCCAGCAGCCCATCAGGGGGTTCCAGCTCCTACGAGCAGTACTTC

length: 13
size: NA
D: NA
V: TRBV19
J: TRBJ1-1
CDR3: CASSRAEGTEAFF
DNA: TGTGCCAGTAGTAGGGCAGAGGGCACTGAAGCTTTCTTT

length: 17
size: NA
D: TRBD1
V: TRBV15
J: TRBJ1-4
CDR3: CATSREGQGAIGEKLFF
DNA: TGTGCCACCAGCAGAGAGGGACAGGGGGCAATTGGTGAAAAACTGTTTTTT

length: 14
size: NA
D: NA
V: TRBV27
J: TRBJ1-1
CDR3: CASSSGGLGVGAFF
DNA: TGTGCCAGCAGTTCCGGTGGTTTAGGGGTCGGAGCTTTCTTT

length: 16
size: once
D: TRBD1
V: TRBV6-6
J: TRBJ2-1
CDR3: CASSYFNRGSRNEQFF
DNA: TGTGCCAGCAGTTACTTCAACAGGGGAAGTCGGAATGAGCAGTTCTTC

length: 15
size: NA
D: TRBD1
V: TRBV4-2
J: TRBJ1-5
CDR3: CASSQEGQGGAPQHF
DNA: TGTGCCAGCAGCCAAGAGGGACAGGGGGGAGCGCCCCAGCATTTT

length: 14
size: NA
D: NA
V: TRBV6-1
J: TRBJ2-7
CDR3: CASSEARRGYEQYF
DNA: TGTGCCAGCAGTGAAGCTCGTAGGGGCTACGAGCAGTACTTC

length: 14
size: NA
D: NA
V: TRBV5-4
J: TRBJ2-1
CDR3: CASSVSREDNEQFF
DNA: TGTGCCAGCAGCGTAAGCCGGGAAGACAATGAGCAGTTCTTC

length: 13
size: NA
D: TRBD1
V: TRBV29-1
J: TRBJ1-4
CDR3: CSVDRGNCEKLFF
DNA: TGCAGCGTTGACAGGGGGAACTGTGAAAAACTGTTTTTT

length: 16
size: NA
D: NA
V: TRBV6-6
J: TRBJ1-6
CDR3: CASSHGGARAISPLHF
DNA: TGTGCCAGCAGTCACGGGGGGGCGCGGGCAATTTCACCCCTCCACTTT

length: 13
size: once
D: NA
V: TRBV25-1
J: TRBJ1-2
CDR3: CASRESSNYGYTF
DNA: TGTGCCAGCAGGGAGAGCTCTAACTATGGCTACACCTTC

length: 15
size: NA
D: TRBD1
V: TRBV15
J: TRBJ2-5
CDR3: CATSIQGAQGETQYF
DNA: TGTGCCACCAGCATTCAGGGGGCGCAGGGAGAGACCCAGTACTTC

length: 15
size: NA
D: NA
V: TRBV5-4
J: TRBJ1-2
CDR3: CASSTRGGNNYGYTF
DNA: TGTGCCAGCAGCACACGGGGGGGTAACAACTATGGCTACACCTTC

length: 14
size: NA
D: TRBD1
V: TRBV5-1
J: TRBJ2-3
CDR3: CASSSGTATDTQYF
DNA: TGCGCCAGCAGCTCCGGGACAGCCACAGATACGCAGTATTTT

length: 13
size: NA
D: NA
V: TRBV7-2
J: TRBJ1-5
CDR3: CASSPRGFQPQHF
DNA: TGTGCCAGCAGCCCCAGAGGTTTTCAGCCCCAGCATTTT

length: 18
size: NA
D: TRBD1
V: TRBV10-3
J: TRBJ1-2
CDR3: CAISGVGTGTLTNYGYTF
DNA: TGTGCCATCAGTGGGGTCGGGACAGGGACGTTAACTAACTATGGCTACACCTTC

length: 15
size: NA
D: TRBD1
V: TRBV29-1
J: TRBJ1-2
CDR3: CSVAKGTGIVYGYTF
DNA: TGCAGCGTCGCCAAAGGGACAGGGATCGTCTATGGCTACACCTTC

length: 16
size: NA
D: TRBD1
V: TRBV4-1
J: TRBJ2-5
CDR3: CASSQRTGNGVETQYF
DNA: TGCGCCAGCAGCCAACGGACAGGGAACGGGGTAGAGACCCAGTACTTC

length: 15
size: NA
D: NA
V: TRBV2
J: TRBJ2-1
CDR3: CASEKAGSSYNEQFF
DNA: TGTGCCAGCGAGAAGGCGGGGAGCTCCTACAATGAGCAGTTCTTC

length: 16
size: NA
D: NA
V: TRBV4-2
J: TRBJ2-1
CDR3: CASSPHSRVNNNEQFF
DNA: TGTGCCAGCAGCCCCCACTCCAGGGTGAACAACAATGAGCAGTTCTTC

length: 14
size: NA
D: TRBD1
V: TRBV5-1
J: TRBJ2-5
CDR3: CASSLGRGQETQYF
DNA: TGCGCCAGCAGCTTAGGCAGGGGGCAAGAGACCCAGTACTTC

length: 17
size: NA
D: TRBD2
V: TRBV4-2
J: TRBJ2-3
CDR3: CASSQAGSGGGTDTQYF
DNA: TGTGCCAGCAGCCAAGCGGGTAGCGGGGGGGGCACAGATACGCAGTATTTT

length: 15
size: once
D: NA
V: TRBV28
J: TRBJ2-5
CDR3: CASSLDSSPQETQYF
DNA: TGTGCCAGCAGTTTAGACTCTAGTCCACAAGAGACCCAGTACTTC

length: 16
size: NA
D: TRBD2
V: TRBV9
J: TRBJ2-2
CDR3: CASSVGPSGATGELFF
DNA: TGTGCCAGCAGCGTAGGGCCTAGCGGGGCCACCGGGGAGCTGTTTTTT

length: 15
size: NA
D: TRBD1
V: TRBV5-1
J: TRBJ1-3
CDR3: CASSLGTGSGNTIYF
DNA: TGCGCCAGCAGCCTAGGGACAGGGTCTGGAAACACCATATATTTT

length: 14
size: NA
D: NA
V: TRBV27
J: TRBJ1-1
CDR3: CASSLGQPATEAFF
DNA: TGTGCCAGCAGTCTCGGACAGCCTGCCACTGAAGCTTTCTTT

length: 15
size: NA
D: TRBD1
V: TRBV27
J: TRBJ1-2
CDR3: CASTSIGDRVDGYTF
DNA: TGTGCCAGCACCTCCATCGGGGACAGGGTAGATGGCTACACCTTC

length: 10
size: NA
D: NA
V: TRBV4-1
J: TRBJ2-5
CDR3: CASEHETQYF
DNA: TGCGCCAGCGAACATGAGACCCAGTACTTC

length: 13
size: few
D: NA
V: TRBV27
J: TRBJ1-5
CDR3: CASSQGINQPQHF
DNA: TGTGCCAGCTCCCAGGGGATTAATCAGCCCCAGCATTTT

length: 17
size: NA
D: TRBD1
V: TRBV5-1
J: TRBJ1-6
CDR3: CASSLGGQGASNSPLHF
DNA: TGCGCCAGCAGCTTGGGTGGACAGGGGGCCAGTAATTCACCCCTCCACTTT